This TCR beta chain was profiled in a study of spatial heterogeneity in lung cancer. Study findings and constraints: Alpha and beta chain coverage of tumor T cells was estimated at about 7.3% and 13%, respectively. Expanded intratumoral alpha and beta TCR counts tracked tumor mutation counts.

Time point indicated: sample taken at primary tumor resection. The cohort: some 70 early-stage, untreated non-small cell lung cancer patients. The study sequenced unsorted whole RNA from tumor, nontumor lung or frozen PBMC. This clonotype was observed at least ten times. Its antigen is unidentified. CDR3 length: 13 residues. The V and J ends lost 6 bases and 3 bases, in that order; junction bases with no gene match: 8. CDR1 and CDR2 (germline): DFQATT, SNEGSKA (reference sequence). All TCR cDNA molecules were individually tagged with a unique molecular identifier. Using its own MiXCR run on the 5' RACE reads, TCRdb lists one record per CDR3 protein. The sample records approximately 10,000 distinct CDR3 sequences, 4.5% to 5.5% being singletons.

The chain couples TRBV20-1 to TRBJ2-7; 7 bases agree with TRBD1. Sequencing used lung tumor tissue, obtained at surgery. The sequence was obtained from a male donor with early-stage non-small cell lung cancer. The CDR3 loop is CSAKGAGFYEQYF. The CDR3 coding sequence is TGCAGTGCCAAGGGGGCGGGTTTCTACGAGCAGTACTTC.